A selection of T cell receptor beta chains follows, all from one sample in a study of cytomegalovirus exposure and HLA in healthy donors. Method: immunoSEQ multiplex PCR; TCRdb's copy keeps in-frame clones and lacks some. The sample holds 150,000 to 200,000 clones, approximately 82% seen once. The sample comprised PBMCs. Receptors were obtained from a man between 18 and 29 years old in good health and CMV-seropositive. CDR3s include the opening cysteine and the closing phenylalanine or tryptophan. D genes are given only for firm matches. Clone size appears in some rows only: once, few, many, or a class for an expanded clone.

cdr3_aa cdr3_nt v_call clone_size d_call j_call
CASSLQGQWSYNEQFF TGTGCCAGCAGCTTGCAGGGGCAATGGTCCTACAATGAGCAGTTCTTC TRBV11-3 few - TRBJ2-1
CASSPVEETQYF TGTGCCAGCTCACCAGTAGAAGAGACCCAGTACTTC TRBV18 few - TRBJ2-5
CASRLTGCGALGANVLTF TGTGCCAGCAGACTAACCGGGTGCGGAGCGCTGGGGGCCAACGTCCTGACTTTC TRBV21-1 - - TRBJ2-6
CASSQGWLTSGDTQYF TGCGCCAGCAGCCAAGGATGGTTGACTAGCGGAGATACGCAGTATTTT TRBV4-1 few TRBD2 TRBJ2-3
CASNVPTPYGYTF TGTGCCAGCAATGTCCCGACACCTTATGGCTACACCTTC TRBV19 - - TRBJ1-2
CASTRFFTGGFTGELFF TGTGCCAGCACTCGATTCTTTACAGGGGGTTTCACCGGGGAGCTGTTTTTT TRBV28 - TRBD1 TRBJ2-2
CASSGDIYGYPF TGTGCCAGCAGTGGGGACATCTACGGCTACCCCTTC TRBV25-1 - - TRBJ1-2
CASSPPIRGRVQETQYF TGTGCCAGCTCACCACCTATCCGCGGGAGGGTTCAAGAGACCCAGTACTTC TRBV18 - TRBD2 TRBJ2-5
CASSLLGAPLHF TGTGCCAGCAGCCTCTTGGGAGCACCCCTCCACTTT TRBV6-5 - - TRBJ1-6
CASWDSIAGGREQFF TGTGCCAGCTGGGACAGTATAGCGGGAGGGCGTGAGCAGTTCTTC TRBV28 - TRBD2 TRBJ2-1
CASTPRRSVNYEQYF TGTGCCAGCACCCCGCGAAGGAGCGTAAACTACGAGCAGTACTTC TRBV7-2 - - TRBJ2-7
CASSLAGGSTDTQYF TGCGCCAGCAGCTTGGCGGGGGGAAGCACAGATACGCAGTATTTT TRBV5-1 - TRBD2 TRBJ2-3
CASRETGQRLYGYTF TGTGCCAGCAGAGAGACAGGGCAGCGTCTCTATGGCTACACCTTC TRBV6-1 - TRBD1 TRBJ1-2
CSVTGWRARASTDTQYF TGCAGCGTTACCGGGTGGAGGGCGCGCGCTAGCACAGATACGCAGTATTTT TRBV29-1 - - TRBJ2-3
CASSVGSGSGWYNEQFF TGTGCCAGCAGCGTAGGGAGTGGGAGTGGCTGGTACAATGAGCAGTTCTTC TRBV9 - - TRBJ2-1
CASTLLGGTDTQYF TGTGCCAGCACCTTACTGGGAGGTACAGATACGCAGTATTTT TRBV6-6 once - TRBJ2-3
CASRDGTVSYEQYF TGTGCCAGCAGGGACGGGACAGTCTCCTACGAGCAGTACTTC TRBV6-1 - TRBD1 TRBJ2-7
CASSPQEAGDGYEQYF TGTGCCAGCTCACCTCAGGAAGCGGGAGACGGGTACGAGCAGTACTTC TRBV18 - TRBD2 TRBJ2-7
CASRGLAGHYEQYF TGCGCCAGCAGGGGACTAGCGGGACACTACGAGCAGTACTTC TRBV5-1 - TRBD2 TRBJ2-7
CASRLGGAYEQYF TGTGCCTCCCGGCTGGGGGGGGCCTACGAGCAGTACTTC TRBV30 - TRBD2 TRBJ2-7
CASTIREAGRLGYTF TGTGCCAGCACTATCCGGGAGGCAGGCCGCCTTGGCTACACCTTC TRBV28 - - TRBJ1-2
CASSQDIWGVSTEAFF TGTGCCAGCAGCCAAGATATATGGGGGGTGTCCACTGAAGCTTTCTTT TRBV14 once - TRBJ1-1
CASSIGAGTNNQPQHF TGTGCCAGTAGTATAGGGGCAGGGACTAACAATCAGCCCCAGCATTTT TRBV19 - - TRBJ1-5
CASPNRHPPYEQYF TGTGCCAGCCCAAACCGACATCCCCCCTACGAGCAGTACTTC TRBV18 once - TRBJ2-7
CASSLAGLTGDEQYF TGCGCCAGCAGCTTGGCCGGACTAACGGGAGACGAGCAGTACTTC TRBV5-1 - - TRBJ2-7
CASSFTGGEGAEAFF TGTGCCAGCAGCTTTACAGGGGGCGAGGGCGCTGAAGCTTTCTTT TRBV5-6 once TRBD1 TRBJ1-1
CASSKSLAGLTYNEQFF TGCGCCAGCAGCAAATCACTAGCGGGACTAACTTACAATGAGCAGTTCTTC TRBV5-1 - TRBD2 TRBJ2-1
CAISESRVYEQFF TGTGCCATCAGTGAGTCGAGGGTGTATGAGCAGTTCTTC TRBV10-3 - - TRBJ2-1
CASSVEGRGFAGELFF TGTGCCAGCAGCGTAGAAGGCAGGGGGTTCGCCGGGGAGCTGTTTTTT TRBV9 - TRBD1 TRBJ2-2
CASSLDRGPAEAFF TGCGCCAGCAGCTTGGATAGGGGGCCCGCTGAAGCTTTCTTT TRBV5-1 once TRBD1 TRBJ1-1
CARSFNRPLVVYEQYF TGCGCCCGCAGCTTTAACAGACCCTTAGTCGTCTACGAGCAGTACTTC TRBV5-1 - - TRBJ2-7
CASRGHMNTEAFF TGCGCCAGCAGGGGCCACATGAACACTGAAGCTTTCTTT TRBV5-1 - - TRBJ1-1
CASSPSGRRTDTQYF TGTGCCAGCTCACCTTCAGGGAGGAGGACAGATACGCAGTATTTT TRBV18 - - TRBJ2-3
CATGGPISYEQYF TGTGCCACCGGGGGACCCATCTCCTACGAGCAGTACTTC TRBV7-9 - - TRBJ2-7
CASSLRDRVPTDTQYF TGTGCCAGCAGCTTAAGGGACAGGGTACCCACAGATACGCAGTATTTT TRBV7-8 few TRBD1 TRBJ2-3
CASSPTRTSGTYQETQYF TGTGCCAGCAGCCCTACCCGGACTAGCGGGACCTACCAAGAGACCCAGTACTTC TRBV5-4 - TRBD2 TRBJ2-5
CASSPLTGGYNEQFF TGTGCTAGCAGCCCTCTTACGGGGGGTTACAATGAGCAGTTCTTC TRBV7-7 - TRBD2 TRBJ2-1
CASSYSRTSGDYEQYF TGTGCCAGCAGTTACTCCAGGACTAGCGGCGACTACGAGCAGTACTTC TRBV6-5 - TRBD2 TRBJ2-7
CASSQRGLAVRTGELFF TGCGCCAGCAGCCAACGGGGACTAGCGGTCAGGACCGGGGAGCTGTTTTTT TRBV5-1 - TRBD2 TRBJ2-2
CAWSASGASSNYGYTF TGTGCCTGGAGCGCGAGCGGTGCGTCTTCTAACTATGGCTACACCTTC TRBV30 - - TRBJ1-2
CASSLYSGTDTQYF TGTGCCAGCAGCTTGTATAGCGGCACAGATACGCAGTATTTT TRBV7-9 - - TRBJ2-3
CSVAGGAETQYF TGCAGCGTTGCAGGGGGCGCAGAGACCCAGTACTTC TRBV29-1 - TRBD1 TRBJ2-5
CASSPLEVQETQYF TGTGCCAGTAGTCCCCTGGAGGTCCAAGAGACCCAGTACTTC TRBV19 - - TRBJ2-5
CASRQSSGANVLTF TGTGCCAGCAGACAGAGCTCTGGGGCCAACGTCCTGACTTTC TRBV28 few - TRBJ2-6
CASSGGSGVSYNEQFF TGCGCCAGCAGCGGTGGCAGCGGGGTCAGTTACAATGAGCAGTTCTTC TRBV4-1 - TRBD2 TRBJ2-1